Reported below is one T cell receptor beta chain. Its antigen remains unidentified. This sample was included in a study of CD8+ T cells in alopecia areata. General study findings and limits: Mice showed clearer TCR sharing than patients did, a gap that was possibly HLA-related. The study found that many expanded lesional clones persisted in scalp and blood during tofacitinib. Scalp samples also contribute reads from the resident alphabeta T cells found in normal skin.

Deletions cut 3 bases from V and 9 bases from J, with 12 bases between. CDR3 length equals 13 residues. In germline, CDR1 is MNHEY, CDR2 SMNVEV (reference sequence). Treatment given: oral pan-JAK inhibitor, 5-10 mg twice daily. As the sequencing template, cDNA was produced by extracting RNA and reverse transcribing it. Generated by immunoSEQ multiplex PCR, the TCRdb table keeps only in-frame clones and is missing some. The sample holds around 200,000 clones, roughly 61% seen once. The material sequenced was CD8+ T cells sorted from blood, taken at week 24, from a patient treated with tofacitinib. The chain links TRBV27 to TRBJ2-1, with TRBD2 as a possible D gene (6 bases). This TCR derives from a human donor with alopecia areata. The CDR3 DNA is TGTGCCAGCAGTTTGTACCAGGGACTTGAGCAGTTCTTC. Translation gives CASSLYQGLEQFF.